These T cell receptor beta chains were read from a single sample in a study of blood T cell repertoires in COVID-19. Measured with immunoSEQ multiplex PCR; TCRdb has only the in-frame clones, and not every one. The sample has under 300,000 clones; roughly 87% are singletons. Input material: PBMCs or T cells enriched from blood (not recorded which). The receptors stem from a woman aged 30 to 39 who had recovered from COVID-19. The CDR3 runs from the conserved cysteine through the conserved F or W. D genes are given only for firm matches. Clone size appears in some rows only: once, few, many, or a class for an expanded clone.

>NA|TRBD2|TRBJ2-3|TRBV6-1
CASSEAPLAGATDTQYF
TGTGCCAGCAGTGAAGCTCCCCTAGCGGGGGCCACAGATACGCAGTATTTT
>NA|TRBD2|TRBJ2-5|TRBV12-3/TRBV12-4
CASSFTSGETQYF
TGTGCCAGCAGTTTCACTAGCGGCGAGACCCAGTACTTC
>NA|TRBD1|TRBJ1-2|TRBV18
CASSPPRDSVYGYTF
TGTGCCAGCTCACCACCGAGGGACAGTGTCTATGGCTACACCTTC
>NA|NA|TRBJ1-1|TRBV2
CASKQGSPNTEAFF
TGTGCCAGCAAACAGGGAAGTCCGAACACTGAAGCTTTCTTT
>NA|NA|TRBJ1-2|TRBV30
CAWRTGMSYTF
TGTGCCTGGAGAACAGGGATGAGCTACACCTTC
>NA|TRBD1|TRBJ1-1|TRBV5-1
CASSQSGGTEAFF
TGCGCCAGCAGCCAATCAGGGGGCACTGAAGCTTTCTTT
>NA|NA|TRBJ1-1|TRBV5-1
CASSFTEGRVTSFF
TGCGCCAGCAGCTTTACAGAAGGCCGTGTTACATCTTTCTTT
>NA|TRBD2|TRBJ2-7|TRBV9
CASSVVAGPNEQYF
TGTGCCAGCAGCGTAGTAGCGGGCCCGAACGAGCAGTACTTC
>NA|TRBD1|TRBJ1-1|TRBV5-1
CASKWGQGVKGTEAFF
TGCGCCAGCAAATGGGGACAGGGGGTAAAAGGCACTGAAGCTTTCTTT
>NA|NA|TRBJ2-7|TRBV5-1
CASSFNTGRLDYEQYF
TGCGCCAGCAGCTTTAACACCGGGCGACTAGACTACGAGCAGTACTTC
>once|NA|TRBJ1-4|TRBV7-9
CASSLPQGINEKLFF
TGTGCCAGCAGCTTACCACAGGGCATTAATGAAAAACTGTTTTTT
>NA|NA|TRBJ2-4|TRBV30
CASKGAAMDIQYF
TGTGCCTCTAAAGGGGCGGCGATGGACATTCAGTACTTC
>NA|TRBD1|TRBJ1-5|TRBV11-2
CASSLGTVSNQPQHF
TGTGCCAGCAGCTTGGGGACAGTTAGCAATCAGCCCCAGCATTTT
>NA|NA|TRBJ1-1|TRBV27
CASSFIGTSTEAFF
TGTGCCAGCAGTTTTATAGGGACAAGCACTGAAGCTTTCTTT
>few|NA|TRBJ1-5|TRBV5-1
CASSLASNQPQHF
TGCGCCAGCAGCTTGGCCTCCAATCAGCCCCAGCATTTT
>once|TRBD2|TRBJ2-5|TRBV11-2
CASSKGLVVQETQYF
TGTGCCAGCAGCAAGGGACTAGTGGTCCAAGAGACCCAGTACTTC
>NA|TRBD1|TRBJ2-5|TRBV7-9
CASSARRTGLGMVQYF
TGTGCCAGCAGCGCCCGACGGACAGGGTTAGGGATGGTCCAGTACTTC
>NA|NA|TRBJ1-5|TRBV28
CASSLSGVGGRTSPISNQPQHF
TGTGCCAGCAGTTTATCAGGTGTTGGGGGCCGAACGTCCCCTATTAGCAATCAGCCCCAGCATTTT
>NA|TRBD1|TRBJ2-7|TRBV27
CASSSTGTGRSYEQYF
TGTGCCAGCAGTTCTACCGGGACAGGGCGATCCTACGAGCAGTACTTC
>NA|NA|TRBJ2-7|TRBV7-3
CASSLNPGSGEQYF
TGTGCCAGCAGCTTAAATCCGGGGTCGGGTGAGCAGTACTTC
>once|NA|TRBJ1-5|TRBV19
CASSTQTYTNQPQHF
TGTGCCAGTAGTACCCAAACATACACGAATCAGCCCCAGCATTTT
>NA|NA|TRBJ2-1|TRBV12-5
CASGARGEQFF
TGTGCTAGTGGGGCCAGGGGTGAGCAGTTCTTC
>NA|NA|TRBJ2-3|TRBV12-3/TRBV12-4
CASSAGGHTQYF
TGTGCCAGCAGTGCAGGTGGGCATACGCAGTATTTT
>NA|NA|TRBJ1-1|TRBV6-1
CASSEVLSGAWGMNTEAFF
TGTGCCAGCAGTGAAGTTTTATCAGGGGCCTGGGGCATGAACACTGAAGCTTTCTTT
>few|NA|TRBJ2-3|TRBV6-5
CASSYSTAPTDTQYF
TGTGCCAGCAGTTACTCGACTGCTCCCACAGATACGCAGTATTTT
>NA|TRBD2|TRBJ2-5|TRBV5-1
CASSELAGGPETQYF
TGCGCCAGCAGCGAGCTAGCGGGGGGGCCGGAGACCCAGTACTTC
>NA|TRBD1|TRBJ2-5|TRBV9
CASRGQGETQYF
TGTGCCAGCCGTGGACAGGGCGAGACCCAGTACTTC
>many|TRBD2|TRBJ2-7|TRBV7-2
CASSTISGGLYEQYF
TGTGCCAGCAGCACGATTAGCGGGGGCTTATACGAGCAGTACTTC
>few|NA|TRBJ1-2|TRBV9
CASSLEPGANYGYTF
TGTGCCAGCAGCTTAGAGCCGGGGGCTAACTATGGCTACACCTTC
>NA|NA|TRBJ1-1|TRBV11-2
CASSLRRRGIGENTEAFF
TGTGCCAGCAGCCTACGCAGAAGGGGTATAGGAGAGAACACTGAAGCTTTCTTT
>NA|NA|TRBJ1-5|TRBV21-1
CASSKVTQVNQPQHF
TGTGCCAGCAGCAAAGTTACGCAGGTTAATCAGCCCCAGCATTTT
>NA|NA|TRBJ2-5|TRBV27
CASSSLPTGVGTQYF
TGTGCCAGCAGTTCCCTCCCTACGGGGGTCGGGACCCAGTACTTC
>NA|TRBD2|TRBJ2-3|TRBV5-1
CASSLRESGGSDTQYF
TGCGCCAGCAGCTTGAGGGAGAGCGGGGGGTCAGATACGCAGTATTTT
>NA|NA|TRBJ2-2|TRBV9
CASSVGFVHPTERVTGELFF
TGTGCCAGCAGCGTAGGATTTGTACACCCGACGGAGAGGGTGACAGGGGAGCTGTTTTTT
>NA|NA|TRBJ2-7|TRBV30
CAWSVPGVPPEQYF
TGTGCCTGGAGTGTCCCGGGAGTTCCCCCCGAGCAGTACTTC
>once|NA|TRBJ1-4|TRBV5-5
CASSLYAGEKLFF
TGTGCCAGCAGCTTGTATGCCGGTGAAAAACTGTTTTTT
>NA|TRBD1|TRBJ2-7|TRBV6-2/TRBV6-3
CASSGTGVYEQYF
TGTGCCAGCAGTGGGACAGGAGTGTACGAGCAGTACTTC
>NA|TRBD1|TRBJ1-1|TRBV28
CASSLWARSDRGNTEAFF
TGTGCCAGCAGTTTATGGGCCCGTTCGGACAGGGGGAACACTGAAGCTTTCTTT
>NA|NA|TRBJ1-2|TRBV9
CASSVDDFSYGYTF
TGTGCCAGCAGCGTAGATGACTTCTCCTATGGCTACACCTTC